The rows below give T cell receptor beta chains drawn from one sample of a study of CD8+ T cells in alopecia areata. Measured with immunoSEQ multiplex PCR; TCRdb has only the in-frame clones, and not every one. The sample records about 15,000 clones, about 61% being singletons. The specimen was skin. Source of these receptors: a human donor with alopecia areata. Each CDR3 is given with its conserved first and last residue. The order of the fields is D gene, clone size, J gene, V gene, CDR3 DNA, CDR3 protein. D genes are given only for firm matches. A row's size may be missing; if present it is once, few, many or a size class.

>NA|NA|TRBJ1-3|TRBV23-1
TGCGCCAGCAGTCAATGGGCCTTATTACAGGGACTTGTTGGAAACACCATATATTTT
CASSQWALLQGLVGNTIYF
>NA|few|TRBJ1-5|TRBV4-1
TGCGCCAGCAGCCAAGATCTGGGGGTTTTTTACAATCAGCCCCAGCATTTT
CASSQDLGVFYNQPQHF
>NA|NA|TRBJ2-7|TRBV28
TGTGCCAGCGGAACCGGGACTCCCCTCTACGAGCAGTACTTC
CASGTGTPLYEQYF
>TRBD2|NA|TRBJ2-7|TRBV5-1
TGCGCCAGCAGCTTAACTAGCGGAAATTACGAGCAGTACTTC
CASSLTSGNYEQYF
>TRBD2|NA|TRBJ2-5|TRBV7-7
TGTGCTAGCAGCTTAGAACTAGCGGGAGCAGAGACCCAGTACTTC
CASSLELAGAETQYF
>TRBD1|NA|TRBJ2-1|TRBV4-1
TGCGCCAGCAGCCAACCATCGACAGGGATAGAGCAGTTCTTC
CASSQPSTGIEQFF
>NA|NA|TRBJ2-7|TRBV10-2
TGCGCCAGCAGTGAGTTAGTTGTGTCCTACGAGCAGTACTTC
CASSELVVSYEQYF
>NA|few|TRBJ2-1|TRBV5-5
TGTGCCAGCAGCTCGAACGCTATGAGTGAGCAGTTCTTC
CASSSNAMSEQFF
>NA|few|TRBJ2-2|TRBV5-4
TGTGCCAGCAGCTTCAAGGGGCGAGGGACCGGGGAGCTGTTTTTT
CASSFKGRGTGELFF
>NA|few|TRBJ2-5|TRBV7-8
TGTGCCAGCAGTTCCGGGGGTCCCCAGTACTTC
CASSSGGPQYF
>NA|NA|TRBJ1-2|TRBV18
TGTGCCAGCTCACCCGACAGTAGCTATGGCTACACCTTC
CASSPDSSYGYTF
>NA|medium-sized|TRBJ1-2|TRBV19
TGTGCCAGTAGTACCGGATTCGGCTACACCTTC
CASSTGFGYTF
>TRBD2|NA|TRBJ2-3|TRBV19
TGTGCCAGTAGTAAATTAGGCGGGAGAAGGGTAGATACGCAGTATTTT
CASSKLGGRRVDTQYF
>NA|medium-sized|TRBJ2-3|TRBV29-1
TGCAGCGCTAGACTAGATAATACGCAGTATTTT
CSARLDNTQYF
>TRBD1|NA|TRBJ2-5|TRBV5-6
TGTGCCAGCAGTCTAAGGACAGGGGCACCCCCCTGGGAGACCCAGTACTTC
CASSLRTGAPPWETQYF
>NA|NA|TRBJ2-7|TRBV2
TGTGCCAGCAGGACGATCCCCGCAGGACCAAACTACGAGCAGTACTTC
CASRTIPAGPNYEQYF
>NA|NA|TRBJ2-3|TRBV28
TGTGCCAGCAGTTTCACAGATACGCAGTATTTT
CASSFTDTQYF
>NA|NA|TRBJ2-7|TRBV5-8
TGTGCCAGCAGCTTGGCGCCAGGGGGGGCCTACGAGCAGTACTTC
CASSLAPGGAYEQYF
>TRBD2|NA|TRBJ2-1|TRBV28
TGTGCCAGCAGCAAACCGGGACTAGCGGTGCAGTTCTTC
CASSKPGLAVQFF
>NA|NA|TRBJ2-4|TRBV7-9
TGTGCCAGCAGCTTAGACTTCAGCGGCTTAAACATTCAGTACTTC
CASSLDFSGLNIQYF
>TRBD1|NA|TRBJ1-1|TRBV11-3
TGTGCCAGCAGCATGGGACAGTTTGCGAACACTGAAGCTTTCTTT
CASSMGQFANTEAFF
>NA|NA|TRBJ1-1|TRBV6-5
TGTGCCATCGTTCTCGGGACGGTGGGCACTGAAGCTTTCTTT
CAIVLGTVGTEAFF
>NA|NA|TRBJ1-5|TRBV27
TGTGCCAGCCCCCTTAAGGGGCCTAAGGTGAGCAATCAGCCCCAGCATTTT
CASPLKGPKVSNQPQHF
>NA|medium-sized|TRBJ1-3|TRBV23-1
TGCGCCAGCAGTCAAGTTTTCGGGGCCTCTGGAAACACCATATATTTT
CASSQVFGASGNTIYF
>TRBD2|NA|TRBJ2-7|TRBV7-3
TGTGCCAGCAGCCCGACTAGCGGGATGGGCGAGCAGTACTTC
CASSPTSGMGEQYF
>TRBD1|NA|TRBJ2-7|TRBV6-1
TGTGCCAGCAGTCCGGGACAGGGCTCCTACGAGCAGTACTTC
CASSPGQGSYEQYF
>NA|NA|TRBJ2-1|TRBV2
TGTGCCAGCAGTGACTCGTCGACGTTTGCGGGACCGTACAATGAGCAGTTCTTC
CASSDSSTFAGPYNEQFF
>NA|few|TRBJ1-4|TRBV7-9
TGTGCCAGCACCAACGGAGGGTTTAATGAAAAACTGTTTTTT
CASTNGGFNEKLFF
>NA|NA|TRBJ2-4|TRBV2
TGTGCCAGCAGTTTCGCGACAGGGAGGGTTCAGTACTTC
CASSFATGRVQYF
>TRBD2|NA|TRBJ2-2|TRBV7-8
TGTGCCAGCAGCTTAGTACGGGGGGGCTACACCACCGGGGAGCTGTTTTTT
CASSLVRGGYTTGELFF
>NA|once|TRBJ2-7|TRBV27
TGTGCCAGCAGTGGGCGCTCCTACGAGCAGTACTTC
CASSGRSYEQYF
>NA|NA|TRBJ1-2|TRBV28
TGTGCCAGCAGTTTTCGGGTCTATGGCTACACCTTC
CASSFRVYGYTF
>TRBD2|NA|TRBJ2-7|TRBV29-1
TGCAGCGTCTTTGCGGGAGAAGGGTACGAGCAGTACTTC
CSVFAGEGYEQYF
>TRBD1|NA|TRBJ2-1|TRBV27
TGTGCCAGCAGTTTTGTGGCGCAGGGGGCTGGTTACAATGAGCAGTTCTTC
CASSFVAQGAGYNEQFF
>NA|once|TRBJ1-5|TRBV6-1
TGTGCCAGCAGCGAAGGACGGACTTATAGCAATCAGCCCCAGCATTTT
CASSEGRTYSNQPQHF
>TRBD1|NA|TRBJ2-5|TRBV30
TGTGCCTGGAGTGCGGGACAGGGAAAGTTAGAGACCCAGTACTTC
CAWSAGQGKLETQYF
>TRBD1|few|TRBJ2-7|TRBV19
TGTGCCAGTAGTGCGGGACAGGACTACGAGCAGTACTTC
CASSAGQDYEQYF
>NA|NA|TRBJ2-3|TRBV9
TGTGCCAGCAGCGCACAACAGGGATATTCAGATACGCAGTATTTT
CASSAQQGYSDTQYF
>NA|NA|TRBJ1-1|TRBV11-2
TGTGCCAGCAGCCTCGGAGGCGGGGCTTTCTTT
CASSLGGGAFF
>NA|once|TRBJ1-2|TRBV6-1
TGTGCCAGCAGTGAAGATGTTTTTAGGATCTTCTATGGCTACACCTTC
CASSEDVFRIFYGYTF
>NA|few|TRBJ1-4|TRBV28
TGTGCCAGCAGCAGCTTGGGTACGGGGCGTAGACCTAATGAAAAACTGTTTTTT
CASSSLGTGRRPNEKLFF
>NA|few|TRBJ2-1|TRBV5-1
TGCGCCAGCAGCCTGGAGGGACGGTACAATGAGCAGTTCTTC
CASSLEGRYNEQFF
>TRBD2|large|TRBJ2-3|TRBV4-2
TGTGCCAGCAGCCAGGACAGGGGACTAGCGGGAGGAGATACGCAGTATTTT
CASSQDRGLAGGDTQYF
>NA|once|TRBJ1-4|TRBV29-1
TGCAGCGTTGAGATTCCCGGGAAAGGAGAAAAACTGTTTTTT
CSVEIPGKGEKLFF
>NA|NA|TRBJ1-5|TRBV11-2
TGTGCCAGCAGCTTAGATCACAATCAGCCCCAGCATTTT
CASSLDHNQPQHF
>TRBD1|NA|TRBJ2-5|TRBV28
TGTGCCAGCAGTTTCCCCCGGGACAGGCAAGAGACCCAGTACTTC
CASSFPRDRQETQYF
>TRBD1|few|TRBJ2-1|TRBV9
TGTGCCAGCAGCGGGAAACCGGGACAGTTCTACAATGAGCAGTTCTTC
CASSGKPGQFYNEQFF
>NA|NA|TRBJ2-7|TRBV5-4
TGTGCCAGCAGCCTACAGGGCTACGAGCAGTACTTC
CASSLQGYEQYF
>NA|NA|TRBJ2-5|TRBV28
TGTGCCAGCAGCCCTCCGGGACCTCCCCAAGAGACCCAGTACTTC
CASSPPGPPQETQYF
>TRBD1|few|TRBJ1-5|TRBV7-2
TGTGCCAGCGGCCGACAGGGGAATCAGCCCCAGCATTTT
CASGRQGNQPQHF
>NA|once|TRBJ2-7|TRBV6-5
TGTGCCAGCAGTTTCGGCGTGGGAGAGCAGTACTTC
CASSFGVGEQYF